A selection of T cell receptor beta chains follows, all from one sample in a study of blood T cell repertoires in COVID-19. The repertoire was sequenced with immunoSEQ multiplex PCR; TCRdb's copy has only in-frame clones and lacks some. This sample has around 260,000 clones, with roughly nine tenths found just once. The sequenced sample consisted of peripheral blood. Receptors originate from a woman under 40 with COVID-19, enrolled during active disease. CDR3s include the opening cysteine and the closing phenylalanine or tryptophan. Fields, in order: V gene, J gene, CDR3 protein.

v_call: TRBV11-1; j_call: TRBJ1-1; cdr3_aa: CASSTREGVTEAFF
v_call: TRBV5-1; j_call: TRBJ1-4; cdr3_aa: CASSLRVRDSNEKLFF
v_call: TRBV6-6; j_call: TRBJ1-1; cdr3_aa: CASSYEGAGTEAFF
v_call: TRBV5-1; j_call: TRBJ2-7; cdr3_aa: CASSPGLAGEGEQYF
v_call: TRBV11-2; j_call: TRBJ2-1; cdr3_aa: CASSAYGTVNEQFF
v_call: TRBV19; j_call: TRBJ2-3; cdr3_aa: CASSIGKRESTDTQYF
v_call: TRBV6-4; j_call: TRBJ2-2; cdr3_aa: CASKEEAGNTGELFF
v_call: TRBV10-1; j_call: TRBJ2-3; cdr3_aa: CASSAGQGYTDTQYF
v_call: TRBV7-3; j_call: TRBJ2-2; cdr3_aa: CASSLTRGKRGTGELFF
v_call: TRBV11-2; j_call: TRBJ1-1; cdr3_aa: CASSPTGTVFTEGAEAFF
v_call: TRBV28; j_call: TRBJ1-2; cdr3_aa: CASSLPPAGQGYRGYGYTF
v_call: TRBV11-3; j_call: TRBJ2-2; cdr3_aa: CASRGRAGELFF
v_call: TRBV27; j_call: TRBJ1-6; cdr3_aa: CASSFRGGNSPLHF
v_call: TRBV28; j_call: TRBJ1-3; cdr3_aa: CASSLQGENTIYF
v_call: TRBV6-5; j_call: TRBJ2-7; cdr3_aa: CASSYSGQDEQYF
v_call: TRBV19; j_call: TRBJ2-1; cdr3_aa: CASKGTGYNEQFF
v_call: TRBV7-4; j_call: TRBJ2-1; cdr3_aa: CASSLIPSGSRKFF